This T cell receptor beta chain was identified during a study of T-cell reconstitution after alpha-beta-depleted transplantation in children. Preparation of the TCRbeta library used unique molecular identifiers. TCRdb re-called the PCR reads through MiXCR, storing one row per CDR3 protein. The sample comprises about 240,000 distinct CDR3 sequences, roughly 23% of which are singletons, and around 2.5% rests with the top ten. Study-level results: There were reportedly several hundred expanded graft clones from which alpha-beta T cells came about two months after transplant. Counts and diversity of T cells one year after transplant came mostly from newly produced T cells.

This CDR3 is 12 amino acids long. In germline, CDR1 is DFQATT, CDR2 SNEGSKA (reference sequence). To note about this clonotype: Its specificity is unknown.

The chain employs TRBV20-1 and TRBJ1-2; D possibly corresponds to TRBD1 (5 bases). The material sequenced was PBMCs, taken before TCRalphabeta/CD19-depleted stem cell transplant. The TCR comes from a girl between 2 and 10 years old with Fanconi anemia, due to receive a stem cell transplant. The DNA of the CDR3 is TGCAGCTATAGACAGTCTAACTATGGCTACACCTTC. Its translation is CSYRQSNYGYTF.